The 5 T cell receptor beta chains below were found in one sample sequenced in a study of Ad26.COV2.S vaccination and SARS-CoV-2 variants. Libraries were prepared by immunoSEQ multiplex PCR; TCRdb keeps only in-frame clonotypes and omits some of them. Of around 300,000 clones detected, 86% appear once; the ten largest clones hold around a tenth. Treatment of the sample: 15 to 20 received Ad26.COV2.S at low or high dose, single or two shots; about five received placebo; per-sample allocation not given. Samples came from day 63 after the first vaccine or placebo injection. This material consisted of peripheral blood, taken in a trial of Ad26.COV2.S vaccine versus placebo. These receptors all come from a person between 18 and 59 years old who received the Ad26.COV2.S COVID-19 vaccine or a placebo.

The CDR3 sequence is CASSLRGQSGYEQYF. CDR3 nucleotide sequence: TGTGCCAGCAGTTTGCGGGGACAGAGTGGCTACGAGCAGTACTTC. The rearrangement links TRBV27 to TRBJ2-7; possibly TRBD1 for D (7 bases). The V end lost 3 bases, the J end lost 3 bases, and 15 bases lay between the germline ends. Germline CDR1 reads MNHEY; CDR2 reads SMNVEV (reference sequence). The CDR3 has 15 amino acids.

The chain joins TRBV24-1 to TRBJ2-2; the D gene is possibly TRBD2 (5 bases). This CDR3 contains 13 residues. Germline assignment: CDR1 KGHDR and CDR2 SFDVKD. Trimming removed 4 bases from V and 6 bases from J, with 8 bases in between. The CDR3 sequence is CATSERGAGELFF. DNA for the CDR3: TGTGCCACCAGTGAACGGGGAGCCGGGGAGCTGTTTTTT.

V usage is TRBV10-2 and J usage is TRBJ2-3; no definite D call. CDR3 length: 15 residues. CDR1 WSHSY and CDR2 SAAADI come from the germline V gene. Trimming stripped 4 bases from V and 4 bases from J, with 15 bases between. CDR3 loop: CASSASFLVADTQYF. The CDR3 DNA is TGCGCCAGCAGTGCCAGCTTTCTGGTGGCAGATACGCAGTATTTT.

A note on this clone: Other DNA variants within this sample encode the same CDR3. The CDR3 region is CASSGSTDTQYF. The CDR3 DNA follows: TGTGCCAGCAGTGGTAGCACAGATACGCAGTATTTT. The J gene is TRBJ2-3, the V gene TRBV28; no firm D call. CDR1 and CDR2 from the germline V gene are MDHEN and SYDVKM. CDR3 size: 12 residues. Trimming removed 5 bases at V and 0 bases at J, with 3 bases between.

This clone was picked up one time. This rearrangement joins TRBV5-1 to TRBJ2-7, with no clear D. This CDR3 is built from 17 residues. Trimming cost V 5 bases and J 2 bases, with 23 bases left between them. Germline lookup yields CDR1 SGHRS and CDR2 YFSETQ. CDR3 bases: TGCGCCAGCAGTCGTCCACTCTCCACCGGAATTCCCTACGAGCAGTACTTC. As protein: CASSRPLSTGIPYEQYF.